This T cell receptor (beta chain) originates from a study of shared clonotypes between healthy human individuals. Study-level points and caveats: Among donors, clonotype sharing was expected to be affected by sequencing depth.

This clone was picked up a small number of times. Its specificity is not known. The V segment lost 0 bases and the J segment 8 bases; nucleotides outside the gene matches: 12. Germline V CDR1 and CDR2: SGHRS, YFSETQ. There are 17 residues in the CDR3. Each sorted subset replicate got 200 ng genomic DNA, 30,000 or so genomes. This table comes from immunoSEQ multiplex PCR, and its TCRdb copy is limited to in-frame clones, with some not included. Of about 230,000 clones in the sample, over 50% were seen once. Sequencing used memory CD4+ T cells sorted from blood. Sample subset: CD45RA-negative fraction. V is TRBV5-1 and J is TRBJ2-1, with TRBD2 matching over 9 bases. The receptor was derived from a young man in good health. The CDR3 bases are TGCGCCAGCAGCTTGGCCTTGGATAGCGGGAGCTCTTATGAGCAGTTCTTC. It codes for CASSLALDSGSSYEQFF.